This T cell receptor (beta chain) was captured by sequencing in a study of Graves' ophthalmopathy and Graves' hyperthyroidism. Scientists amplified the TCR beta CDR3 regions from RNA transcripts. Following a first-round RT-PCR that used HTBI primers, a second-round multiplex PCR was carried out. TCRdb re-called the multiplex PCR reads through MiXCR, storing one row per CDR3 protein. Here the sample spans about 400,000 distinct CDR3 sequences, about 17% being singletons. This clonotype has a count of ten or more. Sequencing was performed on peripheral blood. This TCR came from a woman between 18 and 29 years old with Graves' ophthalmopathy.

CDR3: CASSLGGSFNHEQYF. CDR3 nucleotides: TGTGCCAGCAGCTTGGGGGGATCCTTCAACCACGAGCAGTACTTC. This chain links TRBV9 with TRBJ2-7, with D perhaps TRBD2 (6 bases). CDR1 and CDR2 from the germline V gene are SGDLS and YYNGEE. V lost 4 bases, J lost 5 bases, and 19 bases lay in between. This CDR3 has 15 amino acids.